This TCR beta chain was found in a study of quantifying T cell responses using KT2 cells. Study details: Reverse transcription used primers in the TCR alpha and beta constant regions. The second PCR was a qPCR stopped at a predetermined fluorescence threshold. Study outcomes and limitations: Input KT2 cell number predicted KT2 alpha and beta sequence counts linearly over several orders of magnitude. Detection of KT2 sequences held at the lowest tested level, about one cell per 100,000 PBMC.

This clonotype came up a few times. Its antigen is undetermined. Known numbers of the T cell clone KT2 were added to PBMC. V was trimmed by 3 bases and J by 0 bases, leaving 8 bases between them. CDR3 length equals 14 residues. Germline values: CDR1 SGHDT, CDR2 YYEEEE. The cDNA 3' end received a ligated oligonucleotide with a UMI. The first PCR ran 3 to 5 cycles with an equimolar RC1.1 and RC1.2 beta primer mix. MiXCR, run by TCRdb on the UMI-ligation and nested PCR reads, gives a single entry per CDR3 protein. The sample gives around 44,000 distinct CDR3 sequences, approximately 17% of which show up once; around two fifths is in the top ten.

This sequence originates from a human donor. The sequencing sample was made of PBMCs spiked with cells of the T cell clone KT2. The chain employs TRBV5-6 and TRBJ2-3; D could derive from TRBD1 or TRBD2 (5 bases each). CDR3 sequence reads: CASSYRDSTDTQYF. CDR3 DNA sequence: TGTGCCAGCAGCTACCGGGACAGCACAGATACGCAGTATTTT.